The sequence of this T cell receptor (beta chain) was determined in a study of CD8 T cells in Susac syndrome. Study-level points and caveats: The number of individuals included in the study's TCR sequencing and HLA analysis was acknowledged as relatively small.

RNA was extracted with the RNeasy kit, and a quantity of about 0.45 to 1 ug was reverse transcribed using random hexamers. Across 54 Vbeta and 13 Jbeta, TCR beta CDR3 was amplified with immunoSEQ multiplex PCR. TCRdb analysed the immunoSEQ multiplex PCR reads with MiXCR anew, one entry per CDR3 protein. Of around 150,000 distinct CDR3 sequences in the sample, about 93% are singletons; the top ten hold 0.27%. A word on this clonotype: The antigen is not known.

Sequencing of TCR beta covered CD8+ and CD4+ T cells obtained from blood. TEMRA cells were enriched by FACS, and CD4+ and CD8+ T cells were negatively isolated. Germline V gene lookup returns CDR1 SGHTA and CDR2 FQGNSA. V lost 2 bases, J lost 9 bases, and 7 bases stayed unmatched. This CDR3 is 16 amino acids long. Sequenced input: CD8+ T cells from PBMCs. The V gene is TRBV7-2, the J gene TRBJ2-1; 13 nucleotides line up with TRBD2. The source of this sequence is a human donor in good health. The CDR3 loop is CASSLWTSGRSGEQFF. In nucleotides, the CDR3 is TGTGCCAGCAGCTTATGGACTAGCGGGAGATCGGGTGAGCAGTTCTTC.